This TCR beta chain comes out of a study of cytomegalovirus exposure and HLA in healthy donors. The study, taken as a whole, reports: Three chains linked to CMV were shown in vitro to be specific for CMV antigens. For most TCR sequences rarity was the rule, although some public TCRs occurred in many donors.

Losses at the gene ends were 0 bases for V and 5 bases for J; bases not matched to a gene: 4. CDR3 length: 16 residues. The germline CDR1 and CDR2 sequences are SGHTA and FQGNSA. This clone was detected once. As yet, its antigen is unknown. The PCR made use of 60 Vbeta and 13 Jbeta primers. Using immunoSEQ multiplex PCR, the repertoire was profiled, and TCRdb retains in-frame clones only, with some absent. The sample yields 150,000 to 200,000 clones, more than 60% seen once. The receptor was derived from a female donor in good health and CMV-seronegative. The rearrangement joins TRBV7-2 to TRBJ2-3; 11 nucleotides align to TRBD2. The material sequenced was PBMCs. CDR3 in DNA: TGTGCCAGCAGCTTAGCTCCTAGCGGGGGGCAAGATACGCAGTATTTT. Its translation is CASSLAPSGGQDTQYF.